A selection of T cell receptor beta chains follows, all from one sample in a study of Graves' ophthalmopathy and Graves' hyperthyroidism. A single record per CDR3 protein comes from TCRdb applying MiXCR to the multiplex PCR reads. The table has approximately 410,000 distinct CDR3 sequences, approximately 15% seen once; the top ten hold around 7%. Sample: peripheral blood. These receptor sequences come from a woman aged 18-29 years with stable Graves' hyperthyroidism. The CDR3 runs from the conserved cysteine through the conserved F or W. The order of the fields is D gene, J gene, clone size, V gene, CDR3 protein, CDR3 DNA. D genes are given only for firm matches. Clone size is given for some rows only: seen once, a few or many times, or a class if the clone is expanded.

TRBD1 | TRBJ2-4 | - | TRBV30 | CAWKQGDTKNIQYF | TGTGCCTGGAAACAGGGGGACACCAAAAACATTCAGTACTTC
- | TRBJ2-2 | - | TRBV12-3/TRBV12-4 | CASSIGTGELFF | TGTGCCAGCAGCATAGGAACCGGGGAGCTGTTTTTT
TRBD1 | TRBJ1-1 | many | TRBV29-1 | CSVGQGANTEAFF | TGCAGCGTCGGACAGGGGGCGAACACTGAAGCTTTCTTT
- | TRBJ1-3 | many | TRBV11-2 | CASSSHSRSGNTIYF | TGTGCCAGCAGCTCTCACAGTAGATCCGGAAACACCATATATTTT
- | TRBJ1-1 | few | TRBV12-3/TRBV12-4 | CASSFQRLNTEAFF | TGTGCCAGCAGTTTTCAAAGGTTGAACACTGAAGCTTTCTTT
TRBD1 | TRBJ2-7 | - | TRBV28 | CASSPHRTGGYEQYF | TGTGCCAGCAGTCCCCACAGGACAGGGGGCTACGAGCAGTACTTC
- | TRBJ2-7 | - | TRBV12-3/TRBV12-4 | CTSSLGGYEQYF | TGTACCAGCAGTTTAGGAGGCTACGAGCAGTACTTC
TRBD2 | TRBJ2-2 | few | TRBV7-8 | CASSKRIAGGPNGELFF | TGTGCCAGCAGCAAAAGGATAGCGGGGGGGCCCAACGGGGAGCTGTTTTTT
- | TRBJ2-7 | - | TRBV6-1 | CASSPGRVRAQYF | TGTGCCAGCAGCCCTGGTCGAGTACGAGCGCAGTACTTC
- | TRBJ2-7 | many | TRBV5-6 | CASSFGTNEQYF | TGTGCCAGCAGCTTTGGGACCAACGAGCAGTACTTC
TRBD1 | TRBJ1-2 | - | TRBV5-1 | CASSLDGQEFYGYTF | TGCGCCAGCAGCTTGGACGGACAGGAGTTCTATGGCTACACCTTC
- | TRBJ2-5 | once | TRBV6-1 | CASSPLGGAALGRTQYF | TGTGCCAGCAGCCCACTTGGGGGGGCTGCTCTTGGGCGGACCCAGTACTTC
TRBD2 | TRBJ2-2 | many | TRBV12-3/TRBV12-4 | CASSPSGLAAGELFF | TGTGCCAGCAGTCCCTCGGGACTAGCGGCCGGGGAGCTGTTTTTT
- | TRBJ1-5 | few | TRBV4-1 | CASSRVQGAATSNQPQHF | TGCGCCAGCAGCCGAGTTCAAGGGGCCGCGACCTCCAATCAGCCCCAGCATTTT
- | TRBJ1-2 | - | TRBV9 | CASSVVDGSGYTF | TGTGCCAGCAGCGTAGTTGACGGAAGCGGCTACACCTTC
- | TRBJ2-2 | few | TRBV20-1 | CSARVGAGELFF | TGCAGTGCCCGGGTCGGGGCCGGGGAGCTGTTTTTT
- | TRBJ2-2 | - | TRBV11-3 | CASWKRDTGELFF | TGTGCCAGCTGGAAAAGGGACACCGGGGAGCTGTTTTTT
- | TRBJ1-2 | - | TRBV6-5 | CASRVGGYTF | TGTGCCAGCAGGGTCGGGGGCTACACCTTC
- | TRBJ1-1 | many | TRBV24-1 | CATSDATTNTEAFF | TGTGCCACCAGTGATGCGACAACTAACACTGAAGCTTTCTTT
TRBD2 | TRBJ2-2 | many | TRBV9 | CASSLKAGTGELFF | TGTGCCAGCAGCCTTAAAGCGGGGACCGGGGAGCTGTTTTTT
- | TRBJ2-2 | many | TRBV27 | CASSLSRAYTGELFF | TGTGCCAGCAGTTTGTCCAGGGCATACACCGGGGAGCTGTTTTTT
- | TRBJ1-5 | many | TRBV19 | CARGFSRDMPYQPQHF | TGTGCCAGAGGGTTCAGCCGGGACATGCCTTATCAGCCCCAGCATTTT
- | TRBJ2-7 | many | TRBV6-2/TRBV6-3 | CASGPDPGAREQYF | TGTGCCAGCGGCCCGGACCCGGGGGCGCGGGAGCAGTACTTC
- | TRBJ2-2 | few | TRBV10-3 | CAITAGRSTGELFF | TGTGCCATCACCGCGGGCCGGAGCACCGGGGAGCTGTTTTTT
TRBD1 | TRBJ2-7 | many | TRBV4-1 | CASSPDREYEQYF | TGCGCCAGCAGCCCGGACAGGGAATACGAGCAGTACTTC
- | TRBJ2-7 | many | TRBV12-3/TRBV12-4 | CASSWRAGTSYEQYF | TGTGCCAGCAGTTGGCGGGCGGGGACCTCCTACGAGCAGTACTTC
TRBD1 | TRBJ1-6 | many | TRBV19 | CASRDRRNSPLHF | TGTGCCAGCCGGGACAGGAGAAATTCACCCCTCCACTTT
- | TRBJ2-2 | many | TRBV12-3/TRBV12-4 | CASSLGGQNTGELFF | TGTGCCAGCAGTTTAGGGGGACAGAACACCGGGGAGCTGTTTTTT
- | TRBJ1-3 | few | TRBV5-1 | CASSLNRGNTIYF | TGCGCCAGCAGCTTGAATCGGGGAAACACCATATATTTT
TRBD1 | TRBJ1-1 | many | TRBV6-1 | CASSRDRSGTEAFF | TGTGCCAGCAGTCGGGACAGGAGTGGGACTGAAGCTTTCTTT
TRBD1 | TRBJ1-1 | many | TRBV7-3 | CASSLVRTGVSNTEAFF | TGTGCCAGCAGCTTAGTGAGGACAGGGGTTTCGAACACTGAAGCTTTCTTT